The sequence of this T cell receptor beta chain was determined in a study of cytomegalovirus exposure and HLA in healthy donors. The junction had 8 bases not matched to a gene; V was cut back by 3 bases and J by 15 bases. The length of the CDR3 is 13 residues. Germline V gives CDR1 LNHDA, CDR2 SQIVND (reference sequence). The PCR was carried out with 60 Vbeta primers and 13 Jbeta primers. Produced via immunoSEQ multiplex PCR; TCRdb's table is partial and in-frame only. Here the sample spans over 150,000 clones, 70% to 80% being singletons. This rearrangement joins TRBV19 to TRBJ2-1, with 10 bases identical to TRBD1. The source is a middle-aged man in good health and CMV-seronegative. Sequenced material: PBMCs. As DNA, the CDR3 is TGTGCCAGTAGTATCGACAGGGGGCGCTTACCGTTCTTC. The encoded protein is CASSIDRGRLPFF. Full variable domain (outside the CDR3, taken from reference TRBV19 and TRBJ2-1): DGGITQSPKYLFRKEGQNVTLSCEQNLNHDAMYWYRQDPGQGLRLIYYSQIVNDFQKGDIAEGYSVSREKKESFPLTVTSAQKNPTAFYLCASSIDRGRLPFFGPGTRLTVL.